The 29 T cell receptor beta chains presented below share a single source sample, sequenced in a study of shared clonotypes between healthy human individuals. Sequencing was performed with immunoSEQ multiplex PCR; in TCRdb, only in-frame clones are kept and a portion is missing. The repertoire has 2 million to 2.5 million clones, over 85% of them found once; the top ten carry around 0.13%. The specimen sequenced was naive CD4+ T cells sorted from blood. This sample's subset: CD45RA+ positively selected. The receptors were gathered from a man aged 18 to 29 in good health.

This chain uses TRBV7-8 with TRBJ2-7, with unresolved D. The CDR3 sequence is 14 residues long. V was pared by 1 base and J by 2 bases, with 9 bases between. Germline V lookup: CDR1 SGHVS, CDR2 FQNEAQ. The CDR3 DNA is TGTGCCAGCAGCTTAGAGGCAGACACCTACGAGCAGTACTTC. Translated: CASSLEADTYEQYF.

The V call is TRBV7-2, the J call TRBJ1-2, with D uncertain. The CDR3 consists of 13 residues. Germline V lookup: CDR1 SGHTA, CDR2 FQGNSA. V lost 5 bases and J lost 7, with 14 bases in between. The chain's CDR3 is CASSPTRGFGYTF. CDR3 nucleotide sequence: TGTGCCAGCAGCCCCACGCGAGGGTTTGGCTACACCTTC.

This clone was observed once. This rearrangement joins TRBV5-6 to TRBJ2-7; D gene ambiguous. Trimming took 0 bases from V and 6 from J, leaving 10 bases between them. CDR3 size: 13 residues. Germline loops: CDR1 SGHDT, CDR2 YYEEEE. DNA of the CDR3: TGTGCCAGCAGCTTGGAGCCTTCGGTCGAGCAGTACTTC. Translated, it gives CASSLEPSVEQYF.

Turning to this clone: This specimen includes other DNA sequences encoding the same CDR3. The rearrangement uses TRBV9 and TRBJ2-3, with 9 positions matching TRBD2. V trimming: 2 bases; J trimming: 0 bases; junction bases outside the gene matches: 4. CDR3 size: 16 residues. CDR1 and CDR2 from the germline V gene are SGDLS and YYNGEE. DNA of the CDR3: TGTGCCAGCAGCGTTTTAGCGGGAGCTAGCACAGATACGCAGTATTTT. Translated: CASSVLAGASTDTQYF. The full variable domain, in which reference TRBV9 and TRBJ2-3 provide the parts outside the CDR3, is DSGVTQTPKHLITATGQRVTLRCSPRSGDLSVYWYQQSLDQGLQFLIQYYNGEERAKGNILERFSAQQFPDLHSELNLSSLELGDSALYFCASSVLAGASTDTQYFGPGTRLTVL.

The V call is TRBV6-1, the J call TRBJ1-5, with D possibly TRBD1 on 5 matching bases. There are 13 residues in the CDR3. Per germline, CDR1 MNHNS and CDR2 SASEGT. Trimming took 6 bases from V and 7 from J, leaving 13 bases between them. CDR3 residues: CASRPWGEQPQHF. The DNA for the CDR3 is TGTGCCAGCAGACCATGGGGGGAACAGCCCCAGCATTTT.

This rearrangement joins TRBV5-1 to TRBJ1-3; D is uncertain. The CDR3 has 16 amino acids. Deletions cut 0 bases from V and 0 bases from J, with 10 bases between. Germline loops: CDR1 SGHRS, CDR2 YFSETQ. The CDR3 sequence is CASSLAGPHSGNTIYF. The CDR3 nucleotides read TGCGCCAGCAGCTTGGCTGGTCCCCACTCTGGAAACACCATATATTTT.

This chain connects TRBV30 to TRBJ1-2, with 8 bases that match TRBD1. The CDR3 sequence is 14 residues long. After removal of 3 bases from V and 5 bases from J, the junction contained 8 bases not matched to a gene. CDR1 is GTSNPN and CDR2 is SVGIG in the germline V gene (reference sequence). This chain's CDR3 is CAWRGEDRVYGYTF. DNA of the CDR3: TGTGCCTGGAGGGGAGAGGACAGGGTTTATGGCTACACCTTC.

The chain joins TRBV7-2 to TRBJ2-7; D remains ambiguous. CDR1 and CDR2 from the germline V gene are SGHTA and FQGNSA. The CDR3 extends over 13 amino acids. With 0 bases removed from V and 4 bases from J, the gap between germline ends came to 7 bases. In nucleotides, the CDR3 is TGTGCCAGCAGCTTAGCGCCGGCTTACGAGCAGTACTTC. It specifies CASSLAPAYEQYF.

This chain joins TRBV28 and TRBJ1-2, with 9 nucleotides matching TRBD1. The V gene end was trimmed by 10 bases and the J gene end by 4 bases; junction bases not matched to a gene: 13. CDR1 is MDHEN and CDR2 is SYDVKM in the germline V gene. This CDR3 spans 15 amino acids. In DNA, the CDR3 is TGTGCCACCCCCTCGGGGACAGGGCGTGCCTATGGCTACACCTTC. It is translated as CATPSGTGRAYGYTF.

This rearrangement joins TRBV5-1 to TRBJ2-2; D tentatively fits TRBD1 or TRBD2 (7 bases each). V gave up 5 bases and J gave up 6 bases, with 17 bases separating them. The germline gives CDR1 SGHRS, CDR2 YFSETQ. CDR3 length equals 15 residues. CDR3 nucleotide sequence: TGCGCCAGCAGTCAAGGGACAGCGGGGCCCGGGGAGCTGTTTTTT. This gives the protein CASSQGTAGPGELFF.

In its sample, this clone was seen once. The chain is built from TRBV28 and TRBJ2-7; tentatively, D is TRBD2 (6 bases). V shed 5 bases and J shed 2 bases, with 16 bases lying between them. The CDR3 runs to 15 residues. CDR1 is MDHEN, CDR2 SYDVKM, per germline. The CDR3 is CASSLGGSTTYEQYF. The CDR3, as DNA: TGTGCCAGCAGTCTTGGAGGGAGCACAACCTACGAGCAGTACTTC.

V and J are TRBV2 and TRBJ1-6; D is perhaps TRBD1 (6 bases). V was shortened by 7 bases and J by 8 bases, with 12 bases between the two germline ends. The V gene's germline CDR1 is SNHLY and CDR2 FYNNEI. The CDR3 contains 13 residues. The CDR3 region is CASTAGDYSPLHF. As DNA, the CDR3 is TGTGCCAGCACCGCAGGGGATTATTCACCCCTCCACTTT.

V is TRBV18 and J is TRBJ2-1; D is undetermined. This CDR3 comprises 13 residues. Trimming stripped 10 bases from V and 5 bases from J, with 15 bases between. Germline V gene lookup returns CDR1 KGHSH and CDR2 LQKENI. The CDR3 spells CATTHGRDNEQFF. DNA of the CDR3: TGTGCCACCACACACGGACGGGACAATGAGCAGTTCTTC.

The J gene is TRBJ1-6, the V gene TRBV7-6; 7 nucleotides match TRBD1. CDR3 length: 15 amino acids. J was trimmed by 5 bases and V by 1 base; bases with no gene match: 2. CDR1 is SGHVS and CDR2 is FNYEAQ in the germline V gene. The CDR3 sequence is CASSLEQGNNSPLHF. CDR3 nucleotides: TGTGCCAGCAGCTTAGAACAGGGGAATAATTCACCCCTCCACTTT.

The sample holds one count of this clone. This chain uses TRBV6-1 with TRBJ2-4; no firm D call. Germline V gene sequence: CDR1 MNHNS, CDR2 SASEGT. V gave up 6 bases and J gave up 7 bases, with 13 bases separating them. The CDR3 sequence is 13 residues long. In DNA, the CDR3 is TGTGCCAGCAGGCCGGCAGCCGACAACATTCAGTACTTC. Translating it yields CASRPAADNIQYF.

The rearrangement links TRBV5-6 to TRBJ1-6, with 9 positions matching TRBD1. V was pared by 0 bases and J by 0 bases, with 4 bases of the junction left unmatched. CDR1 SGHDT and CDR2 YYEEEE come from the germline V gene. The length of the CDR3 is 18 residues. CDR3 nucleotide sequence: TGTGCCAGCAGCTTGGGTGGGACAGGGTACTCCTATAATTCACCCCTCCACTTT. Amino acid sequence: CASSLGGTGYSYNSPLHF.

The chain couples TRBV15 to TRBJ1-2; a possible D gene is TRBD1 (5 bases). V lost 0 bases to trimming and J lost 3 bases, with 11 bases between them. Germline V gives CDR1 LNHNV, CDR2 YYDKDF (reference sequence). This CDR3 is 15 amino acids long. In nucleotides, the CDR3 is TGTGCCACCAGCAGAGACCAGGGCGTCGACTATGGCTACACCTTC. Translating gives CATSRDQGVDYGYTF.

The J gene is TRBJ1-5, the V gene TRBV19; a weak D match, TRBD1 (5 bases). Germline CDR1 and CDR2: LNHDA and SQIVND (reference sequence). The CDR3 consists of 14 residues. The V and J ends lost 3 bases and 3 bases respectively, with 9 bases between them. In DNA form, the CDR3 reads TGTGCCAGTAGTATTCCTGGGGCCAATCAGCCCCAGCATTTT. This sequence encodes CASSIPGANQPQHF.

This chain links TRBV10-3 with TRBJ2-7; 11 nucleotides match TRBD2. Trimming removed 4 bases from V and 3 bases from J; junction bases left unmatched: 8. This CDR3 comprises 16 residues. Germline CDR1 is ENHRY and CDR2 is SYGVKD. The CDR3, as DNA: TGTGCCATCAGTGTGACCGGGACTAGCGGCTTCTACGAGCAGTACTTC. Protein sequence: CAISVTGTSGFYEQYF.

The genes are TRBV2 and TRBJ2-7; 7 positions match TRBD2. From germline, CDR1 is SNHLY and CDR2 FYNNEI. V lost 4 bases to trimming and J lost 6 bases; unmatched junction nucleotides: 9. There are 14 residues in the CDR3. The CDR3 DNA follows: TGTGCCAGCAGTGGACCTCGGCCGGGGGGCGAGCAGTACTTC. Translated: CASSGPRPGGEQYF.

CDR3 amino acids: CASRGEEAEAFF. The CDR3 DNA is TGTGCCAGCAGGGGCGAGGAGGCTGAAGCTTTCTTT. The chain couples TRBV2 to TRBJ1-1; D gene uncertain. Deletions cut 6 bases from V and 6 bases from J, with 11 bases between. This CDR3 has 12 amino acids. Germline V gene sequence: CDR1 SNHLY, CDR2 FYNNEI.

The J gene is TRBJ2-2, the V gene TRBV7-9, with D possibly being TRBD2 (6 bases). V was shortened by 1 base and J by 2 bases, with 8 bases between the two germline ends. The CDR3 runs to 15 residues. The V gene's germline CDR1 is SEHNR and CDR2 FQNEAQ (reference sequence). The CDR3 DNA sequence: TGTGCCAGCAGCTTAGGCGGGGTTAACACCGGGGAGCTGTTTTTT. Encoded protein: CASSLGGVNTGELFF.

The V gene is TRBV4-3, the J gene TRBJ2-1; tentatively, D is TRBD1 or TRBD2 (5 bases each). The V and J ends lost 1 base and 9 bases respectively, with 16 bases between them. Germline V gene lookup returns CDR1 LGHNA and CDR2 YSLEER. CDR3 length equals 15 residues. Here the CDR3 reads CASSQAGQGAVEQFF. The CDR3 DNA reads TGCGCCAGCAGCCAAGCGGGGCAGGGAGCGGTTGAGCAGTTCTTC.

This rearrangement joins TRBV27 to TRBJ1-2, with TRBD1 matching 7 bases. Germline CDR1 reads MNHEY; CDR2 reads SMNVEV (reference sequence). This CDR3 is 17 amino acids long. V lost 5 bases, J lost 4 bases, and 16 bases stayed unmatched. The chain's CDR3 is CASSLGRQGLSGYGYTF. Here the CDR3 DNA reads TGTGCCAGCAGTCTGGGCCGACAGGGACTTAGTGGCTATGGCTACACCTTC.

V and J are TRBV28 and TRBJ1-2; the D is unclear. The V and J ends lost 4 bases and 6 bases respectively, with 21 bases between them. Per the germline V gene, CDR1 is MDHEN and CDR2 is SYDVKM. CDR3 length: 16 residues. CDR3 sequence: CASSSTVGISSHGYTF. Here the CDR3 DNA reads TGTGCCAGCAGTTCAACGGTAGGGATCTCTTCCCATGGCTACACCTTC.

The CDR3 protein is CASSDYDPPNEKLFF. CDR3 DNA: TGTGCCAGCAGTGACTATGACCCCCCTAATGAAAAACTGTTTTTT. The rearrangement links TRBV6-1 to TRBJ1-4; unclear D gene. The V gene's germline CDR1 is MNHNS and CDR2 SASEGT. The CDR3 is 15 residues long. V was clipped by 3 bases and J by 3 bases, with 11 bases between them.

This clone was seen a single time. This sequence joins TRBV25-1 and TRBJ2-2, with D perhaps TRBD1 (6 bases). V was shortened by 4 bases and J by 4 bases, with 13 bases between the two germline ends. Germline V CDR1 and CDR2: MGHDK, SYGVNS. The CDR3 length is 15 residues. The DNA for the CDR3 is TGTGCCAGCAGTGTAACCGGGACACTCACCGGGGAGCTGTTTTTT. Translated: CASSVTGTLTGELFF. The full variable domain, with the rest looked up from reference TRBV25-1 and TRBJ2-2, is EADIYQTPRYLVIGTGKKITLECSQTMGHDKMYWYQQDPGMELHLIHYSYGVNSTEKGDLSSESTVSRIRTEHFPLTLESARPSHTSQYLCASSVTGTLTGELFFGEGSRLTVL.

The rearrangement links TRBV10-3 to TRBJ1-2; D possibly corresponds to TRBD1 (6 bases). V lost 4 bases, J lost 7 bases, and 13 bases lay in between. Germline CDR1 is ENHRY and CDR2 is SYGVKD. This CDR3 is built from 13 residues. This CDR3 is CAISVFVDSGYTF. The CDR3 bases are TGTGCCATCAGTGTTTTTGTGGACAGTGGCTACACCTTC.

The chain couples TRBV25-1 to TRBJ2-7; D not certain. Looked up from germline, CDR1 is MGHDK and CDR2 is SYGVNS. The ends were cut back, 1 base at V and 0 bases at J, with 4 bases in the middle. The CDR3 contains 13 residues. Here the CDR3 DNA reads TGTGCCAGCAGTGAATGGTCCTCCTACGAGCAGTACTTC. It specifies CASSEWSSYEQYF.